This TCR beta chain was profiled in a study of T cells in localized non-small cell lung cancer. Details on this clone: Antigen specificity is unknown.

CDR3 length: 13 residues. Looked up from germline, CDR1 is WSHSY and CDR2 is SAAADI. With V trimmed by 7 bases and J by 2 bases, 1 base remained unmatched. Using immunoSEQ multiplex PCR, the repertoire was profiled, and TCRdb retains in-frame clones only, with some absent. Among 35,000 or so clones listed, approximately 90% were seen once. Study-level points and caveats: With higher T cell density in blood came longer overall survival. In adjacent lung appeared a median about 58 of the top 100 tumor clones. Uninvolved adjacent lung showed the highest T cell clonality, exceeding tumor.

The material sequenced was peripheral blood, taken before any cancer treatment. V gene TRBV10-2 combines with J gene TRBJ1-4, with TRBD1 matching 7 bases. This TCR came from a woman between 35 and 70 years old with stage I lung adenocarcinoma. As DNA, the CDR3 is TGCGCCAGCAAGGGACAGACTAATGAAAAACTGTTTTTT. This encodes CASKGQTNEKLFF.